This T cell receptor (beta chain) originates from a study of blood T cell repertoires in COVID-19. The overall study: Acute and convalescent COVID-19 samples came from the United States, Italy and Spain. The cDNA or gDNA used as material had been derived from T cells, B-cell-depleted T cells, or PBMCs.

Authors' processing steps: Amplification with reference gene primers provided the estimates of nucleated cell counts. The data were produced by immunoSEQ multiplex PCR, yet TCRdb's version contains in-frame clones alone and is incomplete. V and J calls and clone size are those listed in that table; D and trimming were worked out from the DNA. This table holds more than 85,000 clones, 70% to 85% found once. The sequence derives from a woman aged 45-65 years with acute or convalescent COVID-19. Material for sequencing was peripheral blood.

The CDR3 sequence is CASSLDRREETQYF. CDR3 sequence (DNA): TGTGCCAGCAGCTTGGACAGGCGAGAGGAGACCCAGTACTTC. The rearrangement links TRBV7-9 to TRBJ2-5; 7 nucleotides align to TRBD1. Unmatched junction bases numbered 6, after V lost 3 bases and J lost 5 bases. The CDR3 has 14 amino acids. CDR1 is SEHNR, CDR2 FQNEAQ, per germline (reference sequence).